This is a list of T cell receptor beta chains from one sample in a study of blood T cell repertoires in COVID-19. Sequenced by immunoSEQ multiplex PCR; TCRdb stores in-frame clones only, minus some. This sample has approximately 170,000 clones, with about 80% found just once. Sequenced: peripheral blood. These receptors all stem from a man aged 65 to 85 with active or convalescent COVID-19. The CDR3 runs from the conserved cysteine through the conserved F or W. Fields, in order: J gene, clone size, V gene, D gene, CDR3 protein, CDR3 DNA. A D gene is named only where the DNA matches it firmly. The size field is filled for only some rows; it gives once, few, many or a size class.

>TRBJ2-2|NA|TRBV27|TRBD1
CASSLQGDVGGELFF
TGTGCCAGCAGTTTACAGGGGGATGTAGGCGGGGAGCTGTTTTTT
>TRBJ2-6|NA|TRBV7-2|TRBD1
CASSLKGTGVTGANVLTF
TGTGCCAGCAGCTTAAAGGGGACAGGGGTGACTGGGGCCAACGTCCTGACTTTC
>TRBJ1-3|NA|TRBV9|TRBD1
CASSFGTVGNTIYF
TGTGCCAGCAGCTTCGGGACAGTCGGAAACACCATATATTTT
>TRBJ2-2|NA|TRBV19|NA
CASSIGTGATGELFF
TGTGCCAGTAGTATAGGGACGGGAGCCACCGGGGAGCTGTTTTTT
>TRBJ1-2|once|TRBV6-1|NA
CASSEDRARYGYTF
TGTGCCAGCAGTGAAGACAGGGCTCGGTATGGCTACACCTTC
>TRBJ1-1|NA|TRBV7-2|NA
CASSPLGGTGLTEAFF
TGTGCCAGCAGCCCACTAGGTGGCACAGGGCTCACTGAAGCTTTCTTT
>TRBJ1-1|NA|TRBV6-5|NA
CASSYSPGANTEAFF
TGTGCCAGCAGTTACTCACCAGGGGCGAACACTGAAGCTTTCTTT
>TRBJ2-1|once|TRBV10-3|NA
CAIDSGGSYNEQFF
TGTGCCATCGACTCCGGTGGCTCCTACAATGAGCAGTTCTTC
>TRBJ2-5|NA|TRBV5-1|TRBD1
CASSLDREETQYF
TGCGCCAGCAGCCTAGACAGGGAAGAGACCCAGTACTTC
>TRBJ2-1|once|TRBV29-1|TRBD2
CSAMGLAGVNEQFF
TGCAGCGCAATGGGACTAGCGGGAGTCAATGAGCAGTTCTTC